Sequencing of this T cell receptor beta chain was carried out in a study of graft-versus-host responses after intestinal transplantation. Study-level background: All of the recipients had induction that used anti-thymocyte globulin, then tacrolimus and steroids for three to four years.

Details on this clone: The antigen is unknown.

Some clones are missing from TCRdb's copy, which holds only in-frame ones; the method was immunoSEQ multiplex PCR. Of roughly 89,000 clones listed, roughly nine tenths are singletons. J was trimmed by 7 bases and V by 5 bases; bases with no gene match: 5. Germline V gives CDR1 SGHNT, CDR2 YENEEA. The CDR3 extends over 13 amino acids. Material: unstimulated CD4+ T cells sorted from spleen or lymph node cells, obtained before intestinal transplant. The chain employs TRBV11-3 and TRBJ1-1, with 9 bases lining up with TRBD1. This TCR was sampled from a human donor who received an intestinal transplant. CDR3 sequence (DNA): TGTGCCAGCAGCCAGGAGGGACAGGGTGAAGCTTTCTTT. Protein: CASSQEGQGEAFF.